These 30 T cell receptor beta chains were sequenced from one sample in a study of CD8+CD57+ T cells in acquired aplastic anemia. Investigators profiled TCR beta VDJ and CDR3 from genomic DNA template. TCRdb independently ran MiXCR on the reads; one entry per CDR3 protein. The table includes 200,000 to 250,000 distinct CDR3 sequences, around 60% detected once. Sequenced: sorted CD4+, CD8+, or CD8+CD57+ T cells (not recorded which) from PBMCs. The receptors shown here come from a human donor in good health.

This clonotype was picked up many times. This chain connects TRBV2 to TRBJ2-7, with 8 bases identical to TRBD2. The CDR3 has 13 residues. With 10 bases clipped from V and 0 bases from J, the junction kept 5 bases outside the gene matches. CDR1 and CDR2 (germline): SNHLY, FYNNEI. The CDR3: CAITGLDSYEQYF. DNA for the CDR3: TGTGCCATAACGGGACTAGACTCCTACGAGCAGTACTTC.

This sequence joins TRBV3-1 and TRBJ1-4; D not resolved. The CDR3 is made up of 16 amino acids. V lost 0 bases, J lost 7 bases, and 15 bases lay in between. Germline V lookup: CDR1 LGHDT, CDR2 YNNKEL (reference sequence). CDR3 protein: CASSQDRTSGSEKLFF. The DNA for the CDR3 is TGTGCCAGCAGCCAAGATCGGACCTCGGGTAGTGAAAAACTGTTTTTT.

V is TRBV24-1 and J is TRBJ2-5; D unresolved. This CDR3 has 14 amino acids. V lost 3 bases to trimming and J lost 5 bases, with 12 bases between them. Germline loops: CDR1 KGHDR, CDR2 SFDVKD. The CDR3: CATSDRVFGETQYF. Written as DNA, the CDR3 is TGTGCCACCAGTGATCGGGTCTTCGGGGAGACCCAGTACTTC.

The genes are TRBV20-1 and TRBJ2-7, with D possibly being TRBD2 (6 bases). V lost 5 bases to trimming and J lost 7 bases, with 18 bases between them. The CDR3 spans 13 residues. Germline V gene data show CDR1 as DFQATT and CDR2 as SNEGSKA (reference sequence). The CDR3, as DNA: TGCAGTGCTGGATTAGCGGCATCGGGGGAGCAGTACTTC. It translates to CSAGLAASGEQYF.

V and J are TRBV19 and TRBJ2-7; D remains unclear. Trimming shortened V by 4 bases and J by 2 bases, and 12 bases separated the two germline ends. The CDR3 runs to 14 residues. Germline values: CDR1 LNHDA, CDR2 SQIVND (reference sequence). The CDR3 DNA reads TGTGCCAGTAGTAGGCTACTGACTGCCTACGAGCAGTACTTC. Encoded protein: CASSRLLTAYEQYF.

To note about this clonotype: A junction boundary mismatches the germline segment, possibly from a read error. V gene TRBV7-8 combines with J gene TRBJ1-1, with a weak D call TRBD1 (6 bases). Per the germline V gene, CDR1 is SGHVS and CDR2 is FQNEAQ. The length of the CDR3 is 12 residues. CDR3 amino acids: CASTLQGTEAFF. Here the CDR3 DNA reads TGTGCCAGCACCTTACAGGGAACTGAAGCTTTCTTT.

The V call is TRBV20-1, the J call TRBJ1-6; tentatively, D is TRBD1 (5 bases). The CDR3 spans 15 residues. The V gene lost 7 bases and the J gene lost 5 bases, with 18 bases spanning the gap. CDR1 and CDR2 (germline): DFQATT, SNEGSKA (reference sequence). The DNA of the CDR3 is TGCAGTGTCCATCCGGTGGGGGGAGATAATTCACCCCTCCACTTT. Translation: CSVHPVGGDNSPLHF.

Concerning this clonotype: The junction differs from germline at one of its ends, possibly a read error. V gene TRBV7-9 combines with J gene TRBJ1-4, with 10 bases lining up with TRBD1. The CDR3 covers 13 residues. Germline V gene data show CDR1 as SEHNR and CDR2 as FQNEAQ (reference sequence). CDR3 sequence (DNA): TGTGCCAGCAGCCCTAGGACAGGGGGAAAAACTGTTTTT. Translating gives CASSPRTGGKTVF.

This clonotype has a count of ten or more. The gene calls are TRBV10-3 and TRBJ1-5; D is uncertain. Germline loops: CDR1 ENHRY, CDR2 SYGVKD. Trimming shortened V by 3 bases and J by 1 base, and 10 bases separated the two germline ends. The CDR3 contains 15 residues. The DNA for the CDR3 is TGTGCCATCAGTGACGAGGAGTGGAGCAATCAGCCCCAGCATTTT. The encoded protein is CAISDEEWSNQPQHF.

This clonotype appeared a few times. The DNA is omitted, as the CDR3 cannot be located on it reliably, and the CDR3 follows TCRdb's listing. The J gene is TRBJ2-2, the V gene TRBV24-1. Both ends counted, the CDR3 spans 12 residues. Germline CDR1 reads KGHDR; CDR2 reads SFDVKD. The CDR3 loop reads CATSVPAGELFF.

This rearrangement joins TRBV5-1 to TRBJ1-1, with 8 bases aligning to TRBD1. This CDR3 contains 15 residues. V shed 3 bases and J 8 bases; nucleotides not matched to a gene: 12. The germline CDR1 and CDR2 sequences are SGHRS and YFSETQ. CDR3 sequence (DNA): TGCGCCAGCAGCTCCTCCGGACAGGGAAGTGCCGAAGCTTTCTTT. Residues: CASSSSGQGSAEAFF. Using reference TRBV5-1 and TRBJ1-1 for the parts outside the CDR3, the full variable domain is KAGVTQTPRYLIKTRGQQVTLSCSPISGHRSVSWYQQTPGQGLQFLFEYFSETQRNKGNFPGRFSGRQFSNSRSEMNVSTLELGDSALYLCASSSSGQGSAEAFFGQGTRLTVV.

The V call is TRBV10-1, the J call TRBJ2-7; 8 bases match TRBD1. In germline, CDR1 is WNHNN, CDR2 SYGVQD (reference sequence). The CDR3 is made up of 15 amino acids. Losses at the gene ends were 0 bases for V and 4 bases for J; bases not matched to a gene: 5. The CDR3 region has the DNA TGCGCCAGCAGTGAGTCAGGGACAGGAGTGTACGAGCAGTACTTC. This gives the protein CASSESGTGVYEQYF.

This clonotype has ten or more counts. This sequence joins TRBV6-5 and TRBJ1-1; 8 bases map to TRBD1. Trimming at V came to 4 bases and at J to 4 bases, leaving 8 bases not matched to a gene. CDR3 length: 15 residues. From germline, CDR1 is MNHEY and CDR2 SVGAGI. CDR3 sequence reads: CASSLTGGGGTEAFF. The CDR3 region has the DNA TGTGCCAGCAGTTTAACAGGGGGTGGTGGCACTGAAGCTTTCTTT.

This clonotype was detected only a few times. The chain links TRBV15 to TRBJ2-5; D might be TRBD2 (6 bases). Germline V CDR1 and CDR2: LNHNV, YYDKDF (reference sequence). This CDR3 is built from 14 residues. Trimming stripped 5 bases from V and 5 bases from J, with 15 bases between. CDR3 sequence: CATSRVGGPETQYF. The CDR3 nucleotides read TGTGCCACCAGCCGGGTCGGGGGACCGGAGACCCAGTACTTC.

With respect to this clonotype: No conserved phenylalanine or tryptophan is present at the end of the CDR3, so a read error is the likely explanation. The DNA is omitted, as the CDR3 cannot be located on it reliably, and the CDR3 follows TCRdb's listing. This chain uses TRBV5-1 with TRBJ2-5; TRBD1, the table's D call, was not compared with the DNA. From its first to its last residue, the CDR3 has 18 amino acids. Germline V gene lookup returns CDR1 SGHRS and CDR2 YFSETQ. The CDR3 protein is CASSPWRGAGPYGYTFGS.

The rearrangement joins TRBV7-3 to TRBJ1-4; TRBD1 is a possible D gene (5 bases). The CDR3 has 13 residues. Germline V gene lookup returns CDR1 SGHTA and CDR2 FQGTGA. Trimming cost V 11 bases and J 8 bases, with 18 bases left between them. The CDR3 loop is CAVILIGVEKLFF. The CDR3 DNA reads as TGTGCCGTGATTTTGATAGGGGTCGAAAAACTGTTTTTT.

The sample holds many counts of this clonotype. The CDR3 sequence is CASIAERAKPNEQFF. DNA for the CDR3: TGTGCCAGCATTGCGGAGAGGGCAAAACCCAATGAGCAGTTCTTC. The rearrangement links TRBV2 to TRBJ2-1; D is perhaps TRBD2 (5 bases). Between the trimmed V and J ends, which lost 7 bases and 6 bases, there was a span of 19 bases. The CDR3 consists of 15 residues. Germline CDR1 is SNHLY and CDR2 is FYNNEI.

This clonotype appeared a single time. The gene calls are TRBV2 and TRBJ1-6, with D maybe TRBD1 (6 bases). The CDR3 totals 12 residues. Trimming cost V 6 bases and J 9 bases, with 9 bases left between them. Germline assignment: CDR1 SNHLY and CDR2 FYNNEI. DNA for the CDR3: TGTGCCAGCAGGGACAGTACTTCACCCCTCCACTTT. This sequence encodes CASRDSTSPLHF.

The rearrangement links TRBV19 to TRBJ2-5; D tentatively reads TRBD1 or TRBD2 (7 bases each). The CDR3 runs 15 residues. Germline CDR1 and CDR2: LNHDA and SQIVND (reference sequence). Trimming left V 6 bases short and J 9 bases short, with 23 bases between. CDR3 in amino acids: CASSPARGGLRAQYF. The CDR3 nucleotides are TGTGCCAGTAGCCCGGCCAGGGGGGGATTAAGGGCCCAGTACTTC.

This chain uses TRBV7-3 with TRBJ2-1, with D uncertain. Germline V gene lookup returns CDR1 SGHTA and CDR2 FQGTGA. Trimming left V 5 bases short and J 9 bases short, with 11 bases between. The CDR3 is 12 amino acids. The DNA for the CDR3 is TGTGCCAGCAGCCCAACCTTGGGTGAGCAGTTCTTC. This translates into CASSPTLGEQFF.

This clonotype was recorded once. As DNA, the CDR3 is TGCAGCGTCGCTAATGACCAGGGGATCAATCAGCCCCAGCATTTT. As protein: CSVANDQGINQPQHF. V usage is TRBV29-1 and J usage is TRBJ1-5, with a weak D call TRBD1 (6 bases). The length of the CDR3 is 15 residues. CDR1 SQVTM and CDR2 ANQGSEA come from the germline V gene. V was clipped by 6 bases and J by 3 bases, with 18 bases between them.

For this clonotype: This CDR3 is missing its conserved last phenylalanine or tryptophan, likely due to a read error. It is unclear where the CDR3 begins or ends on the DNA, so no DNA is shown, and the CDR3 is as TCRdb lists it. The chain carries TRBV19 and TRBJ2-5; TRBD2, the D gene given by the table, was not confirmed from the DNA. The V gene's germline CDR1 is LNHDA and CDR2 SQIVND (reference sequence). Counting both end residues, the CDR3 totals 12 amino acids. CDR3 sequence: CASSIIGGRQST.

This chain uses TRBV12-3 or TRBV12-4 with TRBJ1-1, with D uncertain. V lost 4 bases to trimming and J lost 4 bases, with 10 bases between them. The CDR3 totals 13 residues. In DNA, the CDR3 is TGTGCCAGCAGTTCGGCCGTCAGCACTGAAGCTTTCTTT. It codes for CASSSAVSTEAFF.

The chain is built from TRBV7-2 and TRBJ2-3; no firm D call. The CDR3 is made up of 15 amino acids. V was cut by 5 bases and J by 0 bases, with 12 bases left in between. Germline CDR1 is SGHTA and CDR2 is FQGNSA. The CDR3 region is CASSPGVGSTDTQYF. The CDR3 bases are TGTGCCAGCAGCCCAGGCGTAGGAAGCACAGATACGCAGTATTTT.

The gene calls are TRBV20-1 and TRBJ1-1; the D gene is possibly TRBD1 (6 bases). Germline V gene data show CDR1 as DFQATT and CDR2 as SNEGSKA (reference sequence). Trimming shortened V by 1 base and J by 1 base, and 10 bases separated the two germline ends. The CDR3 runs 14 residues. The chain's CDR3 is CSARVTGTNTEAFF. The CDR3 DNA sequence: TGCAGTGCTAGAGTTACAGGGACGAACACTGAAGCTTTCTTT.

This clonotype came up a few times. This chain connects TRBV10-3 to TRBJ1-2, with 8 bases matching TRBD1. The CDR3 totals 14 residues. The J segment lost 8 bases and the V segment lost 5 bases, leaving 10 bases of the junction unmatched. Per the germline V gene, CDR1 is ENHRY and CDR2 is SYGVKD. The CDR3 DNA follows: TGTGCCATCAGTAACGATCGACAGGGGAACGGCTACACCTTC. Protein: CAISNDRQGNGYTF.

This clonotype was seen only once. The chain couples TRBV20-1 to TRBJ2-7, with no clear D. Germline V gene sequence: CDR1 DFQATT, CDR2 SNEGSKA (reference sequence). This CDR3 is built from 14 residues. With 1 base removed from V and 2 bases from J, the gap between germline ends came to 12 bases. CDR3 DNA sequence: TGCAGTGCTAGAGGACACCAGATCACCTACGAGCAGTACGTC. As protein: CSARGHQITYEQYV.

This clonotype has a count of ten or more. This chain links TRBV7-8 with TRBJ1-2; weak D call: TRBD1 (6 bases). The ends were cut back, 5 bases at V and 5 bases at J, with 21 bases in the middle. The CDR3 contains 16 residues. Germline CDR1 reads SGHVS; CDR2 reads FQNEAQ. CDR3 sequence (DNA): TGTGCCAGCAGCCCCGAGCCGACACAGGGTGGGTATGGCTACACCTTC. Its protein is CASSPEPTQGGYGYTF. The full variable domain, rest sourced from reference TRBV7-8 and TRBJ1-2, is GAGVSQSPRYKVAKRGQDVALRCDPISGHVSLFWYQQALGQGPEFLTYFQNEAQLDKSGLPSDRFFAERPEGSVSTLKIQRTQQEDSAVYLCASSPEPTQGGYGYTFGSGTRLTVV.

This clonotype was seen a handful of times. V gene TRBV28 combines with J gene TRBJ1-5, with D unresolved. The germline CDR1 and CDR2 sequences are MDHEN and SYDVKM. Between the trimmed V and J ends, which lost 1 base and 2 bases, there was a span of 9 bases. The CDR3 contains 15 residues. The CDR3 loop is CASSLLNGGNQPQHF. CDR3 in DNA: TGTGCCAGCAGTTTATTGAACGGAGGCAATCAGCCCCAGCATTTT.

The chain has TRBV7-2 and TRBJ2-3, with D unclear. In germline, CDR1 is SGHTA, CDR2 FQGNSA. The CDR3 totals 15 residues. The ends were cut back, 5 bases at V and 5 bases at J, with 17 bases in the middle. Here the CDR3 reads CASSHEPGRKDTQYF. The DNA of the CDR3 is TGTGCCAGCAGCCATGAACCCGGGCGTAAAGATACGCAGTATTTT.